This T cell receptor beta chain was identified in a study of early stage breast cancer tumors. Study overall: About 70% of the 16 invasive tumors were ER+, PR+ and HER2-.

This clone was picked up a small number of times. Trimming cost V 5 bases and J 4 bases, with 14 bases left between them. CDR1 is MGHDK, CDR2 SYGVNS, per germline. This CDR3 contains 14 residues. Assay: immunoSEQ multiplex PCR; the TCRdb copy retains only in-frame clones and omits some. Of 25,000 to 35,000 clones in the sample, roughly three fifths were seen once. The clonotype was recovered from a person in their fifties or sixties with breast cancer. Specimen: breast tumor tissue. This chain uses TRBV25-1 with TRBJ2-5; D possibly corresponds to TRBD1 (6 bases). The CDR3 here is CASSPPGAVETQYF. CDR3 DNA: TGTGCCAGCAGTCCCCCAGGGGCCGTAGAGACCCAGTACTTC.